The 27 T cell receptor beta chains below all came from one sample that was sequenced in a study of shared clonotypes between healthy human individuals. Assay used: immunoSEQ multiplex PCR; TCRdb lists only in-frame clones, some missing. The profile shows about a million clones, over 75% of them singletons. Sequenced: memory CD4+ T cells sorted from blood. The subset: CD45RA-negative fraction. The receptors shown here come from a man aged 18 to 29 in good health.

V and J are TRBV29-1 and TRBJ2-1; maybe TRBD2 (5 bases). Deletions cut 4 bases from V and 5 bases from J, with 12 bases between. The CDR3 contains 13 residues. Looked up from germline, CDR1 is SQVTM and CDR2 is ANQGSEA. The CDR3: CSVGWEFHNEQFF. DNA for the CDR3: TGCAGCGTTGGATGGGAGTTCCACAATGAGCAGTTCTTC.

This chain connects TRBV30 to TRBJ1-4; D unclear. The germline V and J ends were trimmed by 0 bases and 6 bases, with 8 bases remaining between them. This CDR3 has 13 amino acids. The germline CDR1 and CDR2 sequences are GTSNPN and SVGIG (reference sequence). Here the CDR3 reads CAWSVRTHEKLFF. The CDR3 bases are TGTGCCTGGAGTGTAAGAACCCATGAAAAACTGTTTTTT.

The chain employs TRBV6-1 and TRBJ2-5; 8 bases are shared with TRBD2. The ends lost 10 bases at V and 1 base at J; junction bases unmatched: 8. This CDR3 contains 14 residues. The germline V gene has CDR1 MNHNS and CDR2 SASEGT. As DNA, the CDR3 is TGTGCCACCCAGCGGGGGCGAGTCCAAGAGACCCAGTACTTC. It is translated as CATQRGRVQETQYF.

The CDR3 DNA follows: TGTGCCAGCAGTTACCGCACATCAGGGATGTCACCCCTCCACTTT. Protein product: CASSYRTSGMSPLHF. The chain combines TRBV6-5 with TRBJ1-6; a weak D match, TRBD1 (5 bases). The length of the CDR3 is 15 residues. V dropped 2 bases and J dropped 10 bases, with 15 bases sitting between them. Looked up from germline, CDR1 is MNHEY and CDR2 is SVGAGI.

This chain links TRBV5-1 with TRBJ2-4; 12 bases fit TRBD1. J was trimmed by 8 bases and V by 4 bases; bases with no gene match: 7. CDR1 and CDR2 (germline): SGHRS, YFSETQ. The CDR3 runs to 15 residues. CDR3 in amino acids: CASSRDRGPIDIQYF. The DNA of the CDR3 is TGCGCCAGCAGCAGGGACAGGGGGCCCATAGACATTCAGTACTTC.

The chain recombines TRBV4-1 with TRBJ2-3; D ambiguous. Per the germline V gene, CDR1 is MGHRA and CDR2 is YSYEKL. V lost 0 bases to trimming and J lost 2 bases, with 6 bases between them. The CDR3 covers 14 residues. The CDR3 is CASSQDTLTDTQYF. The CDR3 coding sequence is TGCGCCAGCAGCCAAGATACGCTCACAGATACGCAGTATTTT.

As for this clone: This is likely an artifact of a read error, given a far larger clone one base away. Other DNA sequences within the sample encode an identical CDR3. The gene calls are TRBV5-6 and TRBJ1-2; weak D call: TRBD1 (5 bases). The CDR3 is 11 amino acids. V dropped 8 bases and J dropped 8 bases, with 13 bases sitting between them. CDR1 is SGHDT and CDR2 is YYEEEE in the germline V gene. Here the CDR3 DNA reads TGTGCCAGTATTCCAGGGCTCGGCTACACCTTC. This sequence encodes CASIPGLGYTF.

This clone was picked up one time. The chain uses TRBV30 and TRBJ2-7; 11 bases fit TRBD1. From germline, CDR1 is GTSNPN and CDR2 SVGIG (reference sequence). Trimming cost V 8 bases and J 0 bases; bases outside gene matches: 6. CDR3 length: 14 amino acids. CDR3 nucleotides: TGTGCCGGCGGGGGGACAGGGGGCTCCTACGAGCAGTACTTC. It is translated as CAGGGTGGSYEQYF.

This clone has only a few counts. V usage is TRBV10-3 and J usage is TRBJ2-1; D is unclear. The CDR3 covers 16 residues. The V end was cut by 2 bases, the J end by 5 bases, with 16 bases between. Germline loops: CDR1 ENHRY, CDR2 SYGVKD. DNA for the CDR3: TGTGCCATCAGTGAGACTCCCTTGAGTATGGACAATGAGCAGTTCTTC. As protein: CAISETPLSMDNEQFF.

This rearrangement joins TRBV6-6 to TRBJ2-5; D remains ambiguous. CDR3 length equals 14 residues. The germline gives CDR1 MNHNY, CDR2 SVGAGI (reference sequence). Trimming removed 0 bases from V and 1 base from J, with 6 bases in between. The CDR3 loop reads CASSYSVAQETQYF. CDR3 DNA sequence: TGTGCCAGCAGTTACTCGGTTGCCCAAGAGACCCAGTACTTC.

This chain uses TRBV7-2 with TRBJ2-7; weak D call: TRBD2 (6 bases). The V gene's germline CDR1 is SGHTA and CDR2 FQGNSA. This CDR3 region has 14 residues. V was clipped by 1 base and J by 2 bases, with 9 bases between them. DNA for the CDR3: TGTGCCAGCAGCTTAGTCGGAGGGGCCTACGAGCAGTACTTC. Residues: CASSLVGGAYEQYF. Based on the CDR3 plus reference TRBV7-2 and TRBJ2-7, the full variable domain is GAGVSQSPSNKVTEKGKDVELRCDPISGHTALYWYRQSLGQGLEFLIYFQGNSAPDKSGLPSDRFSAERTGGSVSTLTIQRTQQEDSAVYLCASSLVGGAYEQYFGPGTRLTVT.

This rearrangement joins TRBV9 to TRBJ1-2, with no clear D. V lost 0 bases to trimming and J lost 8 bases, with 14 bases between them. The germline CDR1 and CDR2 sequences are SGDLS and YYNGEE. The CDR3 covers 14 residues. The CDR3 sequence is CASSVDGAAWGYTF. Written as DNA, the CDR3 is TGTGCCAGCAGCGTAGACGGAGCGGCTTGGGGCTACACCTTC.

This clone was picked up a small number of times. The rearrangement links TRBV2 to TRBJ1-1, with TRBD1 matching 7 bases. V gave up 5 bases and J gave up 4 bases; unmatched junction bases: 7. Germline V gene data show CDR1 as SNHLY and CDR2 as FYNNEI. The CDR3 contains 14 residues. CDR3 in amino acids: CASSRDRGSTEAFF. The CDR3 region has the DNA TGTGCCAGCAGTCGGGACAGAGGGAGCACTGAAGCTTTCTTT.

The chain has TRBV9 and TRBJ2-3; D perhaps matches TRBD1 (6 bases). CDR1 SGDLS and CDR2 YYNGEE come from the germline V gene. CDR3 size: 15 residues. The V and J ends lost 4 bases and 5 bases respectively, with 17 bases between them. The CDR3 DNA reads TGTGCCAGCAGCCCACAGGGAGTGGTGGGAGATACGCAGTATTTT. Residues: CASSPQGVVGDTQYF. The full variable domain, in which reference TRBV9 and TRBJ2-3 provide the parts outside the CDR3, is DSGVTQTPKHLITATGQRVTLRCSPRSGDLSVYWYQQSLDQGLQFLIQYYNGEERAKGNILERFSAQQFPDLHSELNLSSLELGDSALYFCASSPQGVVGDTQYFGPGTRLTVL.

With regard to this clone: The sample contains more than one DNA sequence encoding this CDR3. The chain links TRBV5-1 to TRBJ1-5; D is unresolved. The CDR3 consists of 16 residues. Trimming pared 2 bases from V and 0 bases from J, leaving 12 bases between. CDR1 SGHRS and CDR2 YFSETQ come from the germline V gene. Here the CDR3 reads CASSLEGVGSNQPQHF. CDR3 nucleotides: TGCGCCAGCAGCTTAGAGGGAGTGGGTAGCAATCAGCCCCAGCATTTT. The full variable domain, with the rest looked up from reference TRBV5-1 and TRBJ1-5, is KAGVTQTPRYLIKTRGQQVTLSCSPISGHRSVSWYQQTPGQGLQFLFEYFSETQRNKGNFPGRFSGRQFSNSRSEMNVSTLELGDSALYLCASSLEGVGSNQPQHFGDGTRLSIL.

Worth noting for this clone: A far larger clone lies a single base away; this is likely a read error. The J gene is TRBJ1-1, the V gene TRBV7-2; D is uncertain. The CDR3 is made up of 13 amino acids. The germline gives CDR1 SGHTA, CDR2 FQGNSA. Trimming removed 1 base at V and 1 base at J, with 4 bases between. As DNA, the CDR3 is TGTGCCAGCAGCTTAGAACGGAACACTGAAGCTTTCTTT. Translating gives CASSLERNTEAFF.

This clone was counted ten times or more. The V gene is TRBV5-1, the J gene TRBJ2-1; D remains ambiguous. V was pared by 2 bases and J by 9 bases, with 6 bases between. The germline V gene encodes CDR1 SGHRS and CDR2 YFSETQ. The CDR3 is 11 amino acids. CDR3 in DNA: TGCGCCAGCAGCTTAGTGGCTGAGCAGTTCTTC. Its translation is CASSLVAEQFF.

This rearrangement joins TRBV19 to TRBJ1-6; D may be TRBD1 (6 bases). V gave up 7 bases and J gave up 0 bases, with 13 bases separating them. This CDR3 region has 16 residues. CDR1 and CDR2 (germline): LNHDA, SQIVND (reference sequence). CDR3 region: CASKERGSSYNSPLHF. The CDR3 bases are TGTGCCAGTAAGGAAAGGGGGAGCTCCTATAATTCACCCCTCCACTTT.

The rearrangement uses TRBV5-1 and TRBJ2-2; D is perhaps TRBD2 (5 bases). The V end lost 2 bases, the J end lost 6 bases, and 11 bases lay between the germline ends. CDR1 SGHRS and CDR2 YFSETQ come from the germline V gene. The CDR3 is 14 residues long. In nucleotides, the CDR3 is TGCGCCAGCAGCTTTGGACGGGGTTCCGGGGAGCTGTTTTTT. Its translation: CASSFGRGSGELFF. The whole variable domain, remainder taken from reference TRBV5-1 and TRBJ2-2, is KAGVTQTPRYLIKTRGQQVTLSCSPISGHRSVSWYQQTPGQGLQFLFEYFSETQRNKGNFPGRFSGRQFSNSRSEMNVSTLELGDSALYLCASSFGRGSGELFFGEGSRLTVL.

V usage is TRBV2 and J usage is TRBJ2-3; possibly TRBD2 for D (5 bases). The CDR3 sequence is 13 residues long. The germline V gene has CDR1 SNHLY and CDR2 FYNNEI. V lost 8 bases, J lost 3 bases, and 12 bases lay in between. The chain's CDR3 is CASRGLGTDTQYF. CDR3 coding DNA: TGTGCCAGCCGAGGGTTGGGGACAGATACGCAGTATTTT.

The chain carries TRBV5-4 and TRBJ2-4; no clear D gene. Between the trimmed V and J ends, which lost 4 bases and 5 bases, there was a span of 13 bases. Germline V gene sequence: CDR1 SGHNT, CDR2 YYREEE (reference sequence). The CDR3 contains 14 residues. CDR3: CASSPRPNQNIQYF. In nucleotides, the CDR3 is TGTGCCAGCAGCCCGAGACCTAATCAAAACATTCAGTACTTC. The variable domain in full, completed from reference TRBV5-4 and TRBJ2-4, reads ETGVTQSPTHLIKTRGQQVTLRCSSQSGHNTVSWYQQALGQGPQFIFQYYREEENGRGNFPPRFSGLQFPNYSSELNVNALELDDSALYLCASSPRPNQNIQYFGAGTRLSVL.

This rearrangement joins TRBV28 to TRBJ2-3; TRBD1 agrees at 7 bases. Germline loops: CDR1 MDHEN, CDR2 SYDVKM. V dropped 6 bases and J dropped 4; count of bases not matched to a gene: 7. This CDR3 has 14 amino acids. CDR3 in amino acids: CASSPRGSADTQYF. The CDR3 DNA reads TGTGCCAGCAGCCCCAGGGGGTCGGCAGATACGCAGTATTTT.

This clone was seen a single time. The chain joins TRBV7-2 to TRBJ2-1, with 10 bases fitting TRBD2. V shed 5 bases, J shed 0 bases, and the junction held 1 base outside the gene matches. This CDR3 is 15 amino acids long. From germline, CDR1 is SGHTA and CDR2 FQGNSA. CDR3 sequence: CASSPSGSSYNEQFF. DNA of the CDR3: TGTGCCAGCAGCCCTAGCGGGAGCTCCTACAATGAGCAGTTCTTC.

This clone was picked up one time. The J gene is TRBJ1-2, the V gene TRBV2; TRBD1 might be the D (5 bases). Germline assignment: CDR1 SNHLY and CDR2 FYNNEI. Trimming stripped 3 bases from V and 4 bases from J, with 9 bases between. This CDR3 comprises 13 residues. The CDR3 loop reads CASSDRGSYGYTF. In DNA form, the CDR3 reads TGTGCCAGCAGTGACCGGGGCAGCTATGGCTACACCTTC.

This chain joins TRBV7-9 and TRBJ2-7; the match to TRBD1 covers 7 bases. The CDR3 runs 13 residues. Germline lookup yields CDR1 SEHNR and CDR2 FQNEAQ (reference sequence). With 5 bases clipped from V and 5 bases from J, the junction kept 6 bases outside the gene matches. CDR3 DNA: TGTGCCAGCAGCCGACAGGGTCTCGACGAGCAGTACTTC. It is translated as CASSRQGLDEQYF.

This rearrangement joins TRBV7-6 to TRBJ2-7; 8 bases line up with TRBD2. The junction had 7 bases not matched to a gene; V was cut back by 5 bases and J by 1 base. Germline-derived CDR1 and CDR2 are SGHVS and FNYEAQ. There are 15 residues in the CDR3. CDR3 in amino acids: CASSPFSGNSYEQYF. The CDR3, as DNA: TGTGCCAGCAGCCCATTTAGCGGGAATTCCTACGAGCAGTACTTC.

Turning to this clone: A much larger clone sits a single nucleotide away, making a read error possible. Additional DNA sequences in this sample encode the identical CDR3. The V and J genes are TRBV7-9 and TRBJ2-5; 8 bases map to TRBD1. CDR1 is SEHNR and CDR2 is FQNEAQ in the germline V gene (reference sequence). The CDR3 extends over 14 amino acids. The ends lost 1 base at V and 4 bases at J; junction bases unmatched: 2. CDR3 in amino acids: CASSLGTGGETQYF. The CDR3 DNA sequence: TGTGCCAGCAGCTTAGGAACAGGGGGAGAGACCCAGTACTTC.